These 32 T cell receptor beta chains originate from one sample sequenced in a study of T cell changes during pregnancy in multiple sclerosis. The table came from immunoSEQ multiplex PCR; TCRdb's copy has only in-frame clones and leaves some out. The sample has about 31,000 clones; about 88% are singletons. The source was CD8+ T cells from peripheral blood mononuclear cells, collected in the second trimester of pregnancy. These receptors were collected from a female donor with multiple sclerosis, enrolled in a pregnancy study.

The gene calls are TRBV30 and TRBJ2-3; 7 bases fit TRBD1. The junction had 4 bases not matched to a gene; V was cut back by 8 bases and J by 2 bases. The CDR3 has 12 residues. CDR1 is GTSNPN and CDR2 is SVGIG in the germline V gene (reference sequence). The CDR3 DNA sequence: TGTGCCGGACAGGAGTACACAGATACGCAGTATTTT. Its translation: CAGQEYTDTQYF. Combining the CDR3 with reference TRBV30 and TRBJ2-3 gives the whole variable domain SQTIHQWPATLVQPVGSPLSLECTVEGTSNPNLYWYRQAAGRGLQLLFYSVGIGQISSEVPQNLSASRPQDRQFILSSKKLLLSDSGFYLCAGQEYTDTQYFGPGTRLTVL.

The CDR3, as DNA: TGTGCCAGCAGCGTATTGGGGCGGGAAGGTGATACGCAGTATTTT. Translating gives CASSVLGREGDTQYF. J is TRBJ2-3 and V is TRBV9; perhaps TRBD2 as D (6 bases). The germline gives CDR1 SGDLS, CDR2 YYNGEE. Trimming shortened V by 1 base and J by 6 bases, and 15 bases separated the two germline ends. The CDR3 has 15 residues.

The genes are TRBV7-9 and TRBJ2-2, with TRBD2 matching 8 bases. The CDR3 totals 16 residues. Germline CDR1 SEHNR, CDR2 FQNEAQ (reference sequence). Trimming removed 5 bases from V and 0 bases from J; junction bases left unmatched: 5. The CDR3 sequence is CASSPKAGANTGELFF. In DNA form, the CDR3 reads TGTGCCAGCAGCCCGAAAGCGGGAGCGAACACCGGGGAGCTGTTTTTT.

A few counts support this clone. This chain connects TRBV5-4 to TRBJ2-3, with 8 bases fitting TRBD2. Losses at the gene ends were 2 bases for V and 4 bases for J; bases not matched to a gene: 6. Germline CDR1 and CDR2: SGHNT and YYREEE (reference sequence). This CDR3 spans 15 amino acids. In DNA, the CDR3 is TGTGCCAGCAGCTTATCGGGAGGGCCCTCAGATACGCAGTATTTT. It is translated as CASSLSGGPSDTQYF.

The CDR3 DNA follows: TGTGCCAGCAGCCAAGAAATAGGGGACAGGTTCGCGTACGAGCAGTACTTC. Amino acids: CASSQEIGDRFAYEQYF. The V and J genes are TRBV14 and TRBJ2-7; 8 nucleotides match TRBD1. Trimming removed 0 bases from V and 4 bases from J; junction bases left unmatched: 11. CDR1 is SGHDN, CDR2 FVKESK, per germline. The CDR3 contains 17 residues.

The chain uses TRBV7-2 and TRBJ2-4, with D tentatively TRBD1 (6 bases). CDR1 and CDR2 (germline): SGHTA, FQGNSA. The CDR3 is made up of 14 amino acids. The V gene lost 4 bases and the J gene lost 5 bases, with 12 bases spanning the gap. The CDR3 protein is CASSSQGKENIQYF. The CDR3 region has the DNA TGTGCCAGCAGCTCTCAGGGGAAAGAAAACATTCAGTACTTC.

V is TRBV6-6 and J is TRBJ1-1; D call uncertain. Trimming cost V 6 bases and J 4 bases, with 12 bases left between them. Per germline, CDR1 MNHNY and CDR2 SVGAGI (reference sequence). The CDR3 loop spans 13 amino acids. The CDR3 protein is CASSYEAGTEAFF. The CDR3 DNA reads as TGTGCCAGCAGCTACGAAGCCGGCACTGAAGCTTTCTTT.

The gene calls are TRBV28 and TRBJ2-5; weak D call: TRBD2 (5 bases). The V gene lost 2 bases and the J gene lost 4 bases, with 14 bases spanning the gap. Germline CDR1 and CDR2: MDHEN and SYDVKM. The CDR3 spans 15 residues. The CDR3 region has the DNA TGTGCCAGCAGTTTAGCTGCGCGGGCGGGAGAGACCCAGTACTTC. Protein: CASSLAARAGETQYF.

The chain employs TRBV7-9 and TRBJ2-6, with no clear D. CDR1 and CDR2 from the germline V gene are SEHNR and FQNEAQ (reference sequence). Between the trimmed V and J ends, which lost 2 bases and 0 bases, there was a span of 11 bases. This CDR3 spans 17 amino acids. CDR3 coding DNA: TGTGCCAGCAGCTTATTAGAGCCCCACTCTGGGGCCAACGTCCTGACTTTC. This encodes CASSLLEPHSGANVLTF.

The gene calls are TRBV4-2 and TRBJ2-7; possibly TRBD2 for D (6 bases). V lost 1 base and J lost 3, with 16 bases in between. CDR1 is LGHNA, CDR2 YNFKEQ, per germline. The CDR3 sequence is 16 residues long. CDR3 in amino acids: CASSQVDEGTRYEQYF. CDR3 nucleotides: TGTGCCAGCAGCCAAGTCGACGAAGGGACTCGCTACGAGCAGTACTTC.

This chain links TRBV4-3 with TRBJ2-1; perhaps TRBD2 as D (5 bases). V was cut by 2 bases and J by 1 base, with 6 bases left in between. This CDR3 spans 14 amino acids. The germline V gene encodes CDR1 LGHNA and CDR2 YSLEER. The CDR3 region has the DNA TGCGCCAGCAGCCAACGGGAATCCTACAATGAGCAGTTCTTC. Translated: CASSQRESYNEQFF.

The CDR3 is CAGGGLVNTIYF. The DNA of the CDR3 is TGTGCCGGGGGGGGGCTGGTAAACACCATATATTTT. V and J are TRBV21-1 and TRBJ1-3. TRBV21-1 is reported as a pseudogene. The CDR3 has 12 residues.

This chain uses TRBV25-1 with TRBJ1-5; D may be TRBD1 (6 bases). Germline V lookup: CDR1 MGHDK, CDR2 SYGVNS. V lost 8 bases, J lost 4 bases, and 12 bases lay in between. The CDR3 is 13 amino acids. CDR3 in amino acids: CASVGTPNQPQHF. CDR3 sequence (DNA): TGTGCCAGCGTCGGGACACCAAATCAGCCCCAGCATTTT.

The chain is built from TRBV2 and TRBJ2-3; 7 bases map to TRBD2. Germline CDR1 and CDR2: SNHLY and FYNNEI. The V and J ends lost 2 bases and 3 bases, in that order; junction bases with no gene match: 26. The CDR3 length is 22 residues. Here the CDR3 DNA reads TGTGCCAGCAGTGAATCCCTGTTCTCGGCTCATCGGGGGGAGGGCGTAACAGATACGCAGTATTTT. Its translation is CASSESLFSAHRGEGVTDTQYF.

This rearrangement joins TRBV19 to TRBJ2-2; D might be TRBD1 (6 bases). Germline values: CDR1 LNHDA, CDR2 SQIVND (reference sequence). The CDR3 spans 15 residues. The V end lost 2 bases, the J end lost 7 bases, and 14 bases lay between the germline ends. CDR3 DNA sequence: TGTGCCAGTAGTATAACCCAGGGGATCGGCGGGGAGCTGTTTTTT. Protein sequence: CASSITQGIGGELFF.

The genes are TRBV11-1 and TRBJ1-1; 9 bases are shared with TRBD1. The V gene's germline CDR1 is SGHAT and CDR2 FQDESV (reference sequence). V was pared by 4 bases and J by 5 bases, with 5 bases of the junction left unmatched. The CDR3 sequence is 14 residues long. CDR3 amino acids: CASSSGTGRTEAFF. CDR3 coding DNA: TGTGCCAGCAGCTCCGGGACAGGGAGGACTGAAGCTTTCTTT.

This clone was observed a single time. This chain connects TRBV7-3 to TRBJ2-5, with D perhaps matching TRBD1 (6 bases). The CDR3 length is 13 residues. CDR1 SGHTA and CDR2 FQGTGA come from the germline V gene. V was clipped by 1 base and J by 5 bases, with 8 bases between them. DNA of the CDR3: TGTGCCAGCAGCTTAATACAGGGTGAGACCCAGTACTTC. Translation: CASSLIQGETQYF.

This rearrangement joins TRBV30 to TRBJ1-3; tentatively, D is TRBD1 (6 bases). V lost 5 bases, J lost 1 base, and 15 bases lay in between. Germline loops: CDR1 GTSNPN, CDR2 SVGIG (reference sequence). The length of the CDR3 is 15 residues. The CDR3 DNA reads TGTGCCTGGGATACAGGGCTGAATTCTGGAAACACCATATATTTT. It is translated as CAWDTGLNSGNTIYF.

The gene calls are TRBV5-4 and TRBJ2-3; D might be TRBD2 (6 bases). Trimming shortened V by 3 bases and J by 0 bases, and 11 bases separated the two germline ends. The CDR3 length is 15 residues. Germline-derived CDR1 and CDR2 are SGHNT and YYREEE (reference sequence). The CDR3 here is CASSSLAPSTDTQYF. CDR3 DNA: TGTGCCAGCAGCTCTCTAGCGCCCAGCACAGATACGCAGTATTTT.

This chain uses TRBV4-2 with TRBJ2-7; TRBD2 aligns across 8 bases. With 0 bases clipped from V and 0 bases from J, the junction kept 4 bases outside the gene matches. CDR1 and CDR2 (germline): LGHNA, YNFKEQ. CDR3 length: 16 amino acids. Here the CDR3 reads CASSQDLSGGSYEQYF. The CDR3, as DNA: TGTGCCAGCAGCCAAGATTTAAGCGGGGGCTCCTACGAGCAGTACTTC.

The V and J genes are TRBV5-4 and TRBJ1-1; weak D call: TRBD1 (6 bases). The germline CDR1 and CDR2 sequences are SGHNT and YYREEE (reference sequence). Trimming shortened V by 2 bases and J by 3 bases, and 8 bases separated the two germline ends. The CDR3 has 13 residues. The CDR3 DNA is TGTGCCAGCAGCTTTTGGGGGCACACTGAAGCTTTCTTT. Protein product: CASSFWGHTEAFF.

The chain has TRBV19 and TRBJ2-1, with a tentative D call TRBD1 (5 bases). Germline CDR1 is LNHDA and CDR2 is SQIVND (reference sequence). CDR3 length: 14 residues. V lost 1 base and J lost 5, with 9 bases in between. CDR3 bases: TGTGCCAGTAGTATAGTCCAGGGCCACAATGAGCAGTTCTTC. This translates into CASSIVQGHNEQFF. The full variable domain, with the rest looked up from reference TRBV19 and TRBJ2-1, is DGGITQSPKYLFRKEGQNVTLSCEQNLNHDAMYWYRQDPGQGLRLIYYSQIVNDFQKGDIAEGYSVSREKKESFPLTVTSAQKNPTAFYLCASSIVQGHNEQFFGPGTRLTVL.

The chain carries TRBV9 and TRBJ1-1; 7 nucleotides agree with TRBD1. Per the germline V gene, CDR1 is SGDLS and CDR2 is YYNGEE. The CDR3 spans 13 residues. Trimming took 3 bases from V and 6 from J; bases not matched to a gene: 5. The CDR3 DNA reads as TGTGCCAGCAGCGCATTAACAGGGGCTGAAGCTTTCTTT. This gives the protein CASSALTGAEAFF.

The rearrangement links TRBV27 to TRBJ2-7; 13 bases align to TRBD2. This CDR3 is 16 amino acids long. CDR1 and CDR2 from the germline V gene are MNHEY and SMNVEV (reference sequence). The V segment lost 4 bases and the J segment 8 bases; nucleotides outside the gene matches: 11. The CDR3 sequence is CASSSPGTSGKGKQYF. The CDR3 nucleotides are TGTGCCAGCAGTTCCCCCGGGACTAGCGGGAAGGGTAAGCAGTACTTC.

The chain is built from TRBV9 and TRBJ2-5, with 9 nucleotides matching TRBD2. With 6 bases clipped from V and 4 bases from J, the junction kept 13 bases outside the gene matches. CDR1 SGDLS and CDR2 YYNGEE come from the germline V gene. This CDR3 is 16 amino acids long. This CDR3 is CASTLGREGPRETQYF. The CDR3 DNA follows: TGTGCCAGCACCCTAGGGCGGGAGGGCCCTAGAGAGACCCAGTACTTC.

The V and J genes are TRBV9 and TRBJ2-2; TRBD2 agrees at 10 bases. This CDR3 has 18 residues. The germline V gene has CDR1 SGDLS and CDR2 YYNGEE. With 0 bases clipped from V and 6 bases from J, the junction kept 11 bases outside the gene matches. The CDR3 protein is CASSVGLAGAPWPGELFF. CDR3 coding DNA: TGTGCCAGCAGCGTAGGTCTAGCGGGGGCCCCATGGCCCGGGGAGCTGTTTTTT.

This rearrangement joins TRBV7-9 to TRBJ1-3; 7 bases match TRBD1. V gave up 5 bases and J gave up 4 bases; unmatched junction bases: 5. The germline gives CDR1 SEHNR, CDR2 FQNEAQ (reference sequence). This CDR3 contains 14 residues. In DNA, the CDR3 is TGTGCCAGCAGCCACGACAGGGAGGGAAACACCATATATTTT. Its translation is CASSHDREGNTIYF.

This rearrangement joins TRBV21-1 to TRBJ2-7; the D call TRBD2 from the table was never checked on the DNA. TRBV21-1 is a pseudogene segment. This CDR3 is built from 15 residues. The CDR3 sequence is CASPPPSGNTYEQYF. In nucleotides, the CDR3 is TGTGCCAGCCCACCCCCCAGCGGAAACACCTACGAGCAGTACTTC.

This sequence joins TRBV27 and TRBJ2-1, with 13 bases matching TRBD2. This CDR3 is 15 amino acids long. The junction had 6 bases not matched to a gene; V was cut back by 5 bases and J by 8 bases. Germline CDR1 reads MNHEY; CDR2 reads SMNVEV (reference sequence). The CDR3 here is CASSALAGGPDEQFF. The DNA for the CDR3 is TGTGCCAGCAGTGCACTAGCGGGAGGGCCAGATGAGCAGTTCTTC.

The gene calls are TRBV27 and TRBJ1-2; 9 bases match TRBD1. V shed 6 bases, J shed 8 bases, and the junction held 7 bases outside the gene matches. Germline CDR1 MNHEY, CDR2 SMNVEV (reference sequence). This CDR3 region has 13 residues. The CDR3 spells CASRLGTGYGYTF. The CDR3 nucleotides read TGTGCCAGCAGGTTGGGGACAGGGTACGGCTACACCTTC.

The rearrangement uses TRBV27 and TRBJ2-5; 7 bases align to TRBD1. The CDR3 runs 17 residues. V trimming: 4 bases; J trimming: 2 bases; junction bases outside the gene matches: 13. Per the germline V gene, CDR1 is MNHEY and CDR2 is SMNVEV (reference sequence). CDR3 nucleotide sequence: TGTGCCAGCAGTTCCTTTACCCCCGGGACAGAACAAGAGACCCAGTACTTC. It codes for CASSSFTPGTEQETQYF.

This chain joins TRBV7-2 and TRBJ2-1; 8 bases fit TRBD2. V lost 1 base to trimming and J lost 8 bases; unmatched junction nucleotides: 10. Germline assignment: CDR1 SGHTA and CDR2 FQGNSA. There are 16 residues in the CDR3. The CDR3 sequence: CASSLGSGSRRDEQFF. CDR3 bases: TGTGCCAGCAGCTTAGGGAGCGGGAGTCGCCGGGATGAGCAGTTCTTC.